This T cell receptor (beta chain) was retrieved from a study of T cell changes during pregnancy in multiple sclerosis. Data came from immunoSEQ multiplex PCR; TCRdb stores just in-frame clones and leaves some out. The data contain some 85,000 clones, approximately 92% of them singletons. This CDR3 region has 14 residues. V dropped 4 bases and J dropped 10; count of bases not matched to a gene: 8. Germline V gene lookup returns CDR1 SGHNT and CDR2 YENEEA. The chain links TRBV11-3 to TRBJ1-4; the match to TRBD1 covers 8 bases. This sample comprised peripheral blood, obtained in the second trimester of pregnancy. The clonotype was recovered from a female donor in good health, enrolled as a control in a pregnancy study. This CDR3 reads CASSSTGDYGKLFF. Written as DNA, the CDR3 is TGTGCCAGCAGCTCGACAGGGGACTACGGAAAACTGTTTTTT. Full variable domain (outside the CDR3, taken from reference TRBV11-3 and TRBJ1-4): EAGVVQSPRYKIIEKKQPVAFWCNPISGHNTLYWYLQNLGQGPELLIRYENEEAVDDSQLPKDRFSAERLKGVDSTLKIQPAELGDSAVYLCASSSTGDYGKLFFGSGTQLSVL.